This entry describes one T cell receptor beta chain. The antigen remains unidentified. This entry is derived from a study of T cell responses to AZD1222 COVID-19 vaccine. Across the whole study: Second-dose timings of about 4 or about 12 weeks were pooled. Broader study findings: Repertoire sampling occurred only after the peak T cell response. Rises in breadth and depth of Spike-specific TCRs came after two AZD1222 doses.

Some clones are missing from TCRdb's copy, which holds only in-frame ones; the method was immunoSEQ multiplex PCR. The sample shows 96,000 or so clones, 70% to 90% of them seen only once. There are 14 residues in the CDR3. V shed 6 bases and J 3 bases; nucleotides not matched to a gene: 5. The germline gives CDR1 MNHEY, CDR2 SVGAGI. The gene calls are TRBV6-5 and TRBJ1-2; 9 bases are shared with TRBD1. This material consisted of peripheral blood, taken on day 0 of AZD1222 vaccination. This TCR was sampled from an adult in good health. The CDR3 reads CASSRQGGDYGYTF. CDR3 bases: TGTGCCAGCAGCCGACAGGGGGGAGACTATGGCTACACCTTC.